Presented here are 13 T cell receptor beta chains from one specimen sequenced in a study of cytomegalovirus exposure and HLA in healthy donors. PCR primers comprised 60 Vbeta and 13 Jbeta primers. Repertoires were generated with immunoSEQ multiplex PCR, while TCRdb's copy carries only in-frame clones and drops some. This sample has about 150,000 clones, with 85% found just once. Input material: PBMCs. The receptors shown here come from a boy aged 2 to 9 in good health and CMV-seronegative.

DNA for the CDR3: TGTGCCAGCAGCCCCGGGCCAGGGGGTATGGGCGAGCAGTACTTC. Its translation is CASSPGPGGMGEQYF. The chain couples TRBV7-9 to TRBJ2-7; 7 bases are shared with TRBD1. With 5 bases clipped from V and 6 bases from J, the junction kept 13 bases outside the gene matches. The CDR3 has 15 residues. From germline, CDR1 is SEHNR and CDR2 FQNEAQ (reference sequence).

The chain recombines TRBV11-2 with TRBJ2-5; no firm D call. Germline-derived CDR1 and CDR2 are SGHAT and FQNNGV. The V end lost 2 bases, the J end lost 2 bases, and 9 bases lay between the germline ends. There are 14 residues in the CDR3. The CDR3 reads CASSLWPEQETQYF. The CDR3 coding sequence is TGTGCCAGCAGCTTATGGCCGGAGCAAGAGACCCAGTACTTC.

This rearrangement joins TRBV28 to TRBJ1-5, with 7 bases that match TRBD1. J lost 6 bases, V lost 6 bases, and 5 bases had no gene match. Germline values: CDR1 MDHEN, CDR2 SYDVKM. The CDR3 runs to 13 residues. CDR3 sequence reads: CASSTDRVQPQHF. In nucleotides, the CDR3 is TGTGCCAGCAGCACCGACAGGGTTCAGCCCCAGCATTTT.

This chain uses TRBV5-6 with TRBJ1-5; D not certain. V was cut by 2 bases and J by 6 bases, with 9 bases left in between. The CDR3 runs 13 residues. Germline V gene sequence: CDR1 SGHDT, CDR2 YYEEEE. The CDR3 DNA is TGTGCCAGCAGCTTACGGGTCCCTCAGCCCCAGCATTTT. Translating gives CASSLRVPQPQHF. The whole variable domain, filled in from reference TRBV5-6 and TRBJ1-5, reads DAGVTQSPTHLIKTRGQQVTLRCSPKSGHDTVSWYQQALGQGPQFIFQYYEEEERQRGNFPDRFSGHQFPNYSSELNVNALLLGDSALYLCASSLRVPQPQHFGDGTRLSIL.

The chain links TRBV7-2 to TRBJ1-2; 8 positions agree with TRBD1. Trimming took 3 bases from V and 6 from J; bases not matched to a gene: 6. The CDR3 runs 14 residues. Germline loops: CDR1 SGHTA, CDR2 FQGNSA. The CDR3 region has the DNA TGTGCCAGCAGCTTCGTTACAGGGGGTGATGGCTACACCTTC. This codes for CASSFVTGGDGYTF.

V and J are TRBV7-8 and TRBJ1-4; D gene uncertain. There are 13 residues in the CDR3. Trimming took 1 base from V and 4 from J, leaving 4 bases between them. CDR1 and CDR2 (germline): SGHVS, FQNEAQ. CDR3 residues: CASSLGLNEKLFF. CDR3 in DNA: TGTGCCAGCAGCTTAGGACTTAATGAAAAACTGTTTTTT.

V gene TRBV28 combines with J gene TRBJ1-1; D unresolved. The CDR3 contains 13 residues. Germline CDR1 and CDR2: MDHEN and SYDVKM. The V and J ends lost 2 bases and 0 bases respectively, with 4 bases between them. CDR3 in amino acids: CASSLGMNTEAFF. CDR3 sequence (DNA): TGTGCCAGCAGTTTAGGCATGAACACTGAAGCTTTCTTT.

The chain links TRBV7-9 to TRBJ2-1; TRBD1 aligns across 7 bases. Trimming removed 5 bases from V and 6 bases from J; junction bases left unmatched: 10. CDR1 and CDR2 (germline): SEHNR, FQNEAQ (reference sequence). The CDR3 sequence is 15 residues long. The CDR3 sequence is CASSRTGERGNEQFF. The CDR3 nucleotides are TGTGCCAGCAGCCGAACAGGGGAAAGAGGCAATGAGCAGTTCTTC.

The chain has TRBV4-2 and TRBJ1-1, with no clear D. Germline CDR1 reads LGHNA; CDR2 reads YNFKEQ. Trimming took off 0 bases at V and 5 bases at J, with 10 bases between the two ends. This CDR3 has 14 amino acids. CDR3 bases: TGTGCCAGCAGCCAAGACGGGAGAGGGACTGAAGCTTTCTTT. This gives the protein CASSQDGRGTEAFF.

This sequence joins TRBV27 and TRBJ2-1; D may be TRBD2 (6 bases). In germline, CDR1 is MNHEY, CDR2 SMNVEV (reference sequence). V dropped 5 bases and J dropped 4 bases, with 15 bases sitting between them. There are 15 residues in the CDR3. The CDR3: CASSPRIAGYNEQFF. CDR3 nucleotide sequence: TGTGCCAGCAGTCCCAGGATTGCGGGGTACAATGAGCAGTTCTTC.

V is TRBV27 and J is TRBJ2-1; TRBD2 might be the D (5 bases). The CDR3 runs to 16 residues. The germline V and J ends were trimmed by 2 bases and 8 bases, with 19 bases remaining between them. The germline CDR1 and CDR2 sequences are MNHEY and SMNVEV (reference sequence). The CDR3 DNA is TGTGCCAGCAGTTTACCCTCGTCGGTCCTGAGGGATGAGCAGTTCTTC. Residues: CASSLPSSVLRDEQFF.

V and J are TRBV28 and TRBJ2-7; D is ambiguous. From germline, CDR1 is MDHEN and CDR2 SYDVKM. There are 13 residues in the CDR3. V was clipped by 7 bases and J by 3 bases, with 13 bases between them. CDR3 nucleotides: TGTGCCAGCACCCCATCCGCCGGCTACGAGCAGTACTTC. It translates to CASTPSAGYEQYF.

The J gene is TRBJ2-7, the V gene TRBV6-5; D is perhaps TRBD1 (5 bases). The CDR3 contains 13 residues. V was trimmed by 7 bases and J by 1 base, leaving 11 bases between them. From germline, CDR1 is MNHEY and CDR2 SVGAGI. CDR3 in DNA: TGTGCCAGCACCGATCACAGGTCCTACGAGCAGTACTTC. It codes for CASTDHRSYEQYF.